The entry below describes one TCR beta chain. Trimming removed 0 bases from V and 3 bases from J, with 6 bases in between. The V gene's germline CDR1 is SGHTS and CDR2 YDEGEE. This CDR3 region has 13 residues. The source of the sample is a study of blood T cell repertoires in COVID-19. Looking at the study overall: Sites in the United States, Italy and Spain provided acute and convalescent COVID-19 samples. PBMCs, B-cell-depleted T cells, or T cells provided the cDNA or gDNA that made up the material.

Study members were between about 18 and 95 years old and lived in some 22 US regions. Clinical history reported by participants formed the basis on which cohorts were assigned. Profiled with immunoSEQ multiplex PCR; TCRdb holds only in-frame clones, not every one. This sample has fewer than 450,000 clones, with roughly 84% found just once. This sequence joins TRBV5-8 and TRBJ1-2; D not certain. The receptor was derived from a woman in her 30s who had recovered from COVID-19. The sample was PBMCs or T cells enriched from blood (not recorded which). The CDR3 DNA follows: TGTGCCAGCAGCTTGGGCCAGGACTATGGCTACACCTTC. Translated, it gives CASSLGQDYGYTF.